This T cell receptor beta chain is drawn from a study of regulatory T cells in long-lasting Graves disease. In the study overall: The antithyroid drugs taken by newly diagnosed Graves' patients had been used for under 3 months.

Worth noting for this clonotype: As yet, its antigen is unknown.

Construction of the TCR beta libraries employed iRepertoire HTBI primers in conjunction with Arm-PCR of CDR3 regions. TCRdb reprocessed the multiplex PCR reads via MiXCR and lists one record per CDR3 protein. This sample yields 400,000 to 550,000 distinct CDR3 sequences, of which 14% to 15% are seen a single time; over 15% belongs to the top ten. Time point meaning: newly diagnosed GD, antithyroid drugs for less than 3 months. PBMCs were the source of the RNA used for TCR sequencing. Whole-study findings and limits: Relative to new patients (around 1,000), persistent patients exhibited greater sharing of public clonotypes (more than 2,500).

Trimming at V came to 1 base and at J to 10 bases, leaving 10 bases not matched to a gene. The CDR3 consists of 16 residues. Germline CDR1 reads SEHNR; CDR2 reads FQNEAQ (reference sequence). A further study also used this sample, focusing on T cells in Graves' hyperthyroidism and ophthalmopathy. As that study records: Most thyroid clonotypes that were expanded above 0.001 also turned up in blood.

Sequencing was performed on peripheral blood mononuclear cells (PBMCs), taken at new diagnosis, from a patient treated with antithyroid drugs. V usage is TRBV7-9 and J usage is TRBJ2-1, with TRBD1 identical over 10 bases. The clonotype comes from a young woman with Graves disease. Here the CDR3 DNA reads TGTGCCAGCAGCTTAGGTGCCGGGACAGGGGCTAACGAGCAGTTCTTC. Protein sequence: CASSLGAGTGANEQFF.